The rows below give T cell receptor beta chains drawn from one sample of a study of T cell responses to AZD1222 COVID-19 vaccine. Data came from immunoSEQ multiplex PCR; TCRdb stores just in-frame clones and leaves some out. The sample lists 120,000 to 150,000 clones, 80% to 95% occurring once. The material sequenced was peripheral blood, taken 28 days after the second AZD1222 dose. These TCRs come from an adult who received the AZD1222 COVID-19 vaccine. The CDR3 runs from the conserved cysteine through the conserved F or W. The order of the fields is J gene, clone size, V gene, D gene, CDR3 DNA, CDR3 protein. The D gene is left open where the match is weak. Some rows mark clone size as missing; the rest say once, few, many or name a class of expanded clone.

J gene: TRBJ2-1
clone size: NA
V gene: TRBV19
D gene: TRBD1
CDR3 DNA: TGTGCCAGTAGTATTGGGGACAGGGTTAATGAGCAGTTCTTC
CDR3 protein: CASSIGDRVNEQFF

J gene: TRBJ2-4
clone size: NA
V gene: TRBV7-3
D gene: TRBD2
CDR3 DNA: TGTGCCAGCAGGGCGGGACTAGCGGGAGGTGGAAACATTCAGTACTTC
CDR3 protein: CASRAGLAGGGNIQYF

J gene: TRBJ2-7
clone size: NA
V gene: TRBV3-1/TRBV3-2
D gene: TRBD1
CDR3 DNA: TGTGCCAGCAGCCAAGGACAGGGATGGTTCGAGCAGTACTTC
CDR3 protein: CASSQGQGWFEQYF

J gene: TRBJ2-1
clone size: NA
V gene: TRBV29-1
D gene: TRBD2
CDR3 DNA: TGCAGCGTTGAAACTAGCGGGGGGACCCTCTACAATGAGCAGTTCTTC
CDR3 protein: CSVETSGGTLYNEQFF

J gene: TRBJ1-5
clone size: NA
V gene: TRBV5-4
D gene: NA
CDR3 DNA: TGTGCCAGCAGCTTGGACGCCGATAGCAATCAGCCCCAGCATTTT
CDR3 protein: CASSLDADSNQPQHF

J gene: TRBJ1-5
clone size: NA
V gene: TRBV4-1
D gene: NA
CDR3 DNA: TGCGCCAGCAGCCAAACGGACACCCATAGCAATCAGCCCCAGCATTTT
CDR3 protein: CASSQTDTHSNQPQHF

J gene: TRBJ1-2
clone size: NA
V gene: TRBV19
D gene: NA
CDR3 DNA: TGTGCCAGTACCGACCGAGACTATGGCTACACCTTC
CDR3 protein: CASTDRDYGYTF

J gene: TRBJ2-3
clone size: NA
V gene: TRBV6-5
D gene: NA
CDR3 DNA: TGTGCCAGCAGCCTCGGGGGCTATAGCACAGATACGCAGTATTTT
CDR3 protein: CASSLGGYSTDTQYF

J gene: TRBJ2-1
clone size: NA
V gene: TRBV7-5
D gene: NA
CDR3 DNA: TGTGCCCCTATCAGGTTTTTCAATGAGCAGTTCTTC
CDR3 protein: CAPIRFFNEQFF

J gene: TRBJ2-2
clone size: NA
V gene: TRBV5-6
D gene: NA
CDR3 DNA: TGTGCCAGCAGCTTGGCCCCGGGGGCCGGAGGGGAGCTGTTTTTT
CDR3 protein: CASSLAPGAGGELFF

J gene: TRBJ1-1
clone size: NA
V gene: TRBV6-5
D gene: NA
CDR3 DNA: TGTGCCAGCAGTTACAGGGATGACACTGAAGCTTTCTTT
CDR3 protein: CASSYRDDTEAFF

J gene: TRBJ1-4
clone size: NA
V gene: TRBV29-1
D gene: NA
CDR3 DNA: TGCAGCGCCGCCGACGGGGGGGATTTCGATGAAAAACTGTTTTTT
CDR3 protein: CSAADGGDFDEKLFF

J gene: TRBJ1-2
clone size: NA
V gene: TRBV7-9
D gene: NA
CDR3 DNA: TGTGCCAGCAGCCCGCGACAGCCCCTCTATGGCTACACCTTC
CDR3 protein: CASSPRQPLYGYTF

J gene: TRBJ1-1
clone size: once
V gene: TRBV19
D gene: NA
CDR3 DNA: TGTGCCAGTAGTGACAACATAGGACTCACTGAAGCTTTCTTT
CDR3 protein: CASSDNIGLTEAFF

J gene: TRBJ1-2
clone size: NA
V gene: TRBV3-1/TRBV3-2
D gene: NA
CDR3 DNA: TGTGCCAGCAGCCAAGGTTTCGGATTCGGTGGCTACACCTTC
CDR3 protein: CASSQGFGFGGYTF

J gene: TRBJ2-1
clone size: NA
V gene: TRBV13
D gene: NA
CDR3 DNA: TGTGCCAGCAGCTTAGTTCGGGAGCCGTACAATGAGCAGTTCTTC
CDR3 protein: CASSLVREPYNEQFF

J gene: TRBJ2-7
clone size: NA
V gene: TRBV5-1
D gene: NA
CDR3 DNA: TGCGCCAGCAGCCCGACGCTGAGGACCTACGAGCAGTACTTC
CDR3 protein: CASSPTLRTYEQYF

J gene: TRBJ1-2
clone size: NA
V gene: TRBV7-2
D gene: TRBD1
CDR3 DNA: TGTGCCAGCAGCTTAGCAACGGCAGGGGGGGACTATGGCTACACCTTC
CDR3 protein: CASSLATAGGDYGYTF

J gene: TRBJ2-3
clone size: once
V gene: TRBV5-1
D gene: NA
CDR3 DNA: TGCGCCAGCAGCTTGGCGGATGGGGCAGATACGCAGTATTTT
CDR3 protein: CASSLADGADTQYF

J gene: TRBJ1-3
clone size: once
V gene: TRBV4-3
D gene: NA
CDR3 DNA: TGCGCCAGCAGCCAAGGGCCCGGACGGGTAAACTCTGGAAACACCATATATTTT
CDR3 protein: CASSQGPGRVNSGNTIYF

J gene: TRBJ2-3
clone size: NA
V gene: TRBV3-1/TRBV3-2
D gene: TRBD2
CDR3 DNA: TGTGCCAGCAGCCTCCCCGGACGAGTAGCGGGAGATACGCAGTATTTT
CDR3 protein: CASSLPGRVAGDTQYF

J gene: TRBJ1-2
clone size: few
V gene: TRBV4-3
D gene: NA
CDR3 DNA: TGCGCCAGCAGCACGAGGGGAACCGATGGCTACACCTTC
CDR3 protein: CASSTRGTDGYTF

J gene: TRBJ1-5
clone size: NA
V gene: TRBV28
D gene: NA
CDR3 DNA: TGTGCCAGCAGTCCTAGGGGCTGGGGTCAGCCCCAGCATTTT
CDR3 protein: CASSPRGWGQPQHF

J gene: TRBJ2-2
clone size: NA
V gene: TRBV5-1
D gene: NA
CDR3 DNA: TGCGCCAGCAGGGATACCGGGACGGCGAACACCGGGGAGCTGTTTTTT
CDR3 protein: CASRDTGTANTGELFF

J gene: TRBJ1-1
clone size: NA
V gene: TRBV25-1
D gene: NA
CDR3 DNA: TGTGCCAGCAGTGAATTCGACGGAACTGAAGCTTTCTTT
CDR3 protein: CASSEFDGTEAFF

J gene: TRBJ2-2
clone size: NA
V gene: TRBV6-5
D gene: NA
CDR3 DNA: TGTGCCAGCAGCCAATACACCGGGGAGCTGTTTTTT
CDR3 protein: CASSQYTGELFF

J gene: TRBJ1-4
clone size: NA
V gene: TRBV10-3
D gene: TRBD1
CDR3 DNA: TGTGCCATCAGTGCAGACAGGGGCGGTGAAAAACTGTTTTTT
CDR3 protein: CAISADRGGEKLFF

J gene: TRBJ1-5
clone size: NA
V gene: TRBV9
D gene: NA
CDR3 DNA: TGTGCCAGCAGCGGGGGCCGTAGCAATCAGCCCCAGCATTTT
CDR3 protein: CASSGGRSNQPQHF

J gene: TRBJ1-6
clone size: NA
V gene: TRBV25-1
D gene: NA
CDR3 DNA: TGTGCCAGCAGTGAAATGTTAAGTAATTCACCCCTCCACTTT
CDR3 protein: CASSEMLSNSPLHF

J gene: TRBJ1-2
clone size: NA
V gene: TRBV29-1
D gene: TRBD1
CDR3 DNA: TGCAGCGTTAAACAGACAGGGGAATGGGATGGCTACACCTTC
CDR3 protein: CSVKQTGEWDGYTF

J gene: TRBJ2-7
clone size: few
V gene: TRBV10-2
D gene: NA
CDR3 DNA: TGCGCCAGCAGTGAGAACAGGTGGAGGGGCCTGGACGAGCAGTACTTC
CDR3 protein: CASSENRWRGLDEQYF

J gene: TRBJ2-2
clone size: medium-sized
V gene: TRBV6-4
D gene: TRBD2
CDR3 DNA: TGTGCCAGCAGTGACTCTAGCGGGGTTGGCTCCGGGGAGCTGTTTTTT
CDR3 protein: CASSDSSGVGSGELFF

J gene: TRBJ2-1
clone size: once
V gene: TRBV11-2
D gene: TRBD1
CDR3 DNA: TGTGCCAGCAGCTTGGGACAGCTCTCCTACAATGAGCAGTTCTTC
CDR3 protein: CASSLGQLSYNEQFF

J gene: TRBJ1-2
clone size: NA
V gene: TRBV7-9
D gene: NA
CDR3 DNA: TGTGCCAGCTCGGCTTTAAATGGCTACACCTTC
CDR3 protein: CASSALNGYTF

J gene: TRBJ2-3
clone size: NA
V gene: TRBV20-1
D gene: TRBD2
CDR3 DNA: TGCAGTGCTAGTCCTAGCGGGAGGCTCGATACGCAGTATTTT
CDR3 protein: CSASPSGRLDTQYF

J gene: TRBJ1-5
clone size: NA
V gene: TRBV6-1
D gene: TRBD1
CDR3 DNA: TGTGCCAGCAGTGAGGCCGGGACAGTGGGTGGACAGCCCCAGCATTTT
CDR3 protein: CASSEAGTVGGQPQHF

J gene: TRBJ2-1
clone size: NA
V gene: TRBV27
D gene: TRBD2
CDR3 DNA: TGTGCCAGCGGATTCAGCGGGAGCAATGAGCAGTTCTTC
CDR3 protein: CASGFSGSNEQFF

J gene: TRBJ1-4
clone size: NA
V gene: TRBV5-4
D gene: NA
CDR3 DNA: TGTGCCAGCAGCAGCAAAGGCGGGGGAACGAATGAAAAACTGTTTTTT
CDR3 protein: CASSSKGGGTNEKLFF

J gene: TRBJ2-7
clone size: NA
V gene: TRBV2
D gene: NA
CDR3 DNA: TGTGCCAGCAGTGAACTAGGGGGAGCCTACGAGCAGTACTTC
CDR3 protein: CASSELGGAYEQYF

J gene: TRBJ2-2
clone size: NA
V gene: TRBV5-5
D gene: TRBD1
CDR3 DNA: TGTGCCAGCAGCGCCGGGACAGGGATCTCCGGGGAGCTGTTTTTT
CDR3 protein: CASSAGTGISGELFF

J gene: TRBJ1-2
clone size: NA
V gene: TRBV27
D gene: NA
CDR3 DNA: TGTGCCAGCAGTTTTCGAGGCTCTCACTCCGGCTACACCTTC
CDR3 protein: CASSFRGSHSGYTF